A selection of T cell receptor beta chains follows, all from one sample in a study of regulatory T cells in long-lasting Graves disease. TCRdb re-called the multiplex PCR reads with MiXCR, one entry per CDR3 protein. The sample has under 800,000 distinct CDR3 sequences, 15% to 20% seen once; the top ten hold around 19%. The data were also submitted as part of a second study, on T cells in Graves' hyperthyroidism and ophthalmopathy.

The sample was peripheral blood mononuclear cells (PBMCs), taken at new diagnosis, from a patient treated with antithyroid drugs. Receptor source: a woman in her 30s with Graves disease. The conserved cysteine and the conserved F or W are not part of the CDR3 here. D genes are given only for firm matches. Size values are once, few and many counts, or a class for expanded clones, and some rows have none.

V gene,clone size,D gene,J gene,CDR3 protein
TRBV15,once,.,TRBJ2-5,ATSREVWEYQETQY
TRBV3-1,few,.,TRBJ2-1,ASSQVGFTLNEQF
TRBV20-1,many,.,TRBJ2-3,SAGIAVASDTQY
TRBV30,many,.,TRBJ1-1,AWSFMNTEAF
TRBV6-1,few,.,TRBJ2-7,ASKEDTPYEQY
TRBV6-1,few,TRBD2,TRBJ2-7,AAGLAGGPSSEQY
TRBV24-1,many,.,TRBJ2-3,ATSDLVATDTQY
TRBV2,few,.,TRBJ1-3,ARGTSYSGNTIY
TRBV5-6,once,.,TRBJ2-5,AGSWGEAGTQY
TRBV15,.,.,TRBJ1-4,ATSRGASGGEKLF
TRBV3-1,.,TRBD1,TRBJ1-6,ASSQDPTGGSPLH
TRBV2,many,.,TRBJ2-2,ASSEGEVTGELF
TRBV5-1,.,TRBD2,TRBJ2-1,ASSLIPAGGGDEQF
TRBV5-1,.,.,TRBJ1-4,ASRYGQLNEKLF
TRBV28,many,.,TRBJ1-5,ASSLTAKGGRNQPQH
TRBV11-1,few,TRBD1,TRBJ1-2,ASSHTGTGAGYT
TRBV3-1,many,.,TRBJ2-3,ASSQDMTSTDTQY
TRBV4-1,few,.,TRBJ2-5,ASSQPGGETQY
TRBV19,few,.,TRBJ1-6,ASRNRGFDSNSPLH